This T cell receptor (beta chain) is from a study of tumor-infiltrating lymphocytes in primary liver carcinoma (dated by TCRdb to 2015 to 2018). About the full investigation: Hepatocellular carcinoma (four) or combined HCC and intrahepatic cholangiocarcinoma (one) was present in the five patients, who were three men and two women aged 30 to 69 years. Technical replicate repertoires showed high reproducibility, with mean shared-clone rates about 0.92 and correlation coefficients above 0.98. Roughly 3.5 to 8 million productive TCRbeta reads were obtained per sample, and no significant difference in read depth was found between tissue types. Tumors of the five patients were stage T1-T3 N0M0 with maximum diameters of roughly 4.2 to 11 cm. A total of roughly 35 specimens from 5 patients went through TCRbeta repertoire sequencing, namely 25 tumor regions, 5 adjacent noncancerous liver tissues and 5 peripheral blood samples. For each liver tumor, the study sampled five regions along with adjacent normal tissue and blood, and applied TCRbeta repertoire sequencing, expression microarrays and whole-exome sequencing. Agilent mRNA microarray profiling was performed on the 25 tumor region samples to relate TCRbeta repertoire diversity to the local molecular phenotype. Beyond this particular receptor, the publication reports: Bulk unsorted samples precluded comparing CD4+ and CD8+ T cell repertoires. With just four or five patients in the study, the authors point out that the findings should be validated in a larger study. Pairs of tumor regions showed greater repertoire overlap (mean roughly 36%) than tumor-adjacent pairs (17%) or tumor-blood pairs (around 15%), which is consistent with antigen-driven expansion. A significantly larger repertoire fraction was made up by the top 250 clones in tumors than in blood (p = 0.039). Just about 8-25% of top clones turned up in all five regions of a tumor, which suggests spatial heterogeneity among tumor-infiltrating T cells. Only the TCR beta chain was sequenced, so true repertoire diversity is likely underestimated because unpaired alpha chains were not captured.

A word on this clonotype: No antigen is known for it. One junction end disagrees with the germline gene, perhaps due to a read error.

The germline V gene specifies SGHNT as CDR1 and YENEEA as CDR2. Taken from cysteine to phenylalanine, the CDR3 has 15 residues. CDR3 DNA is the only sequence kept; it has 45 bases, read in frame from the first base. Total RNA and DNA were co-extracted without cell sorting from around 20-30 mg of bulk tissue using the AllPrep DNA/RNA mini kit. Five patients with histopathologically diagnosed primary liver carcinoma underwent surgical resection in China between late 2015 and 2016. Chronic HBV infection was present in the patients, and the patients were treatment-naive at sampling. Each tumor was sampled at five spatially separated regions: the superior, inferior, left-lateral and right-lateral poles and the tumor centre. Histological examination found more than 80% viable tumor cells in every tumor sample. Fresh tumor and adjacent tissue pieces were bisected; one half was stored in RNAlater at -80°C, the other sent for histology.

TCRbeta-specific cDNA was reverse-transcribed from about 0.45 ug total RNA using a constant-region primer and ProtoScript II reverse transcriptase. TCRbeta libraries were built with three nested multiplex PCR rounds, a slightly modified ARM-PCR procedure. Multiplex TRBV1-TRBV30 forward primers and a Cbeta reverse primer were used in the first two PCR rounds, each of which was run for 10 to 11 cycles. Sample barcodes and Illumina adapters were added in a final 25-cycle PCR using Deep VentR polymerase. Before sequencing, amplicons between 200 and 500 bp were purified from gel using a QIAquick gel extraction kit. An Illumina HiSeq 2500 was used to sequence the TCRbeta amplicons with 250-bp paired-end reads. The source study handled its data this way. Trimmomatic v0.33 was used to quality-trim the reads, and FLASH v1.2.11 was used to merge paired reads so that full CDR3 sequences could be recovered. MiGEC v1.2.1b assigned V, D and J germline segments to the rearranged TCRbeta sequences. Clonotype statistics and Shannon-Wiener diversity indices were calculated with VDJtools v1.0.0. To cut down on sampling bias, every analysis after diversity analysis relied on just the 250 most abundant clonotypes from each sample. Using fastp trimming at Q25 and MiXCR clonotype assembly, TCRdb reanalyzed the public sequencing data and kept in-frame beta chains. Rows with a matching CDR3 protein are joined into one entry that keeps the most common DNA and genes. The V and J calls and clone size come from TCRdb's table, not from the authors' own analysis. The sample table shows 90,000 to 100,000 distinct CDR3 sequences, and around 63% are seen once. The top ten constitute over 9% of the sample.

The receptor was isolated from a woman aged 60-70 years with primary liver carcinoma and hepatitis B virus infection. The sequencing sample was made of liver tumor tissue from sampling region 5. Sample cell subset or site, as interpreted from the label and publication: tumor region T5, tumor centre. The rearranged chain carries TRBV11-3 and TRBJ2-7; the D gene is possibly TRBD1 or TRBD2, each agreeing over 5 bases. The nucleotide sequence reads as follows: TGCGCCAGTAGCTTCTCCCCCCGGGACGGCTACGGGCAGTACTTC. Its protein product is CASSFSPRDGYGQYF.